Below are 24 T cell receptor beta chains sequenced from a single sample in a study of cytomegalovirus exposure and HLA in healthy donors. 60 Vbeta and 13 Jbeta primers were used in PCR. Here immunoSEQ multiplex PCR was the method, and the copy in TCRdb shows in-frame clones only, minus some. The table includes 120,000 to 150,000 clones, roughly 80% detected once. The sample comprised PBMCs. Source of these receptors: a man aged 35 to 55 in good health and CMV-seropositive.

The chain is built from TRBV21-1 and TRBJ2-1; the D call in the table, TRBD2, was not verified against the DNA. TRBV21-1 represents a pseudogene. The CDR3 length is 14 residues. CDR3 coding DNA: TGTGCCAGCAGCGCTCGGAGGGCCGAGCATGAGCAGTTCTTC. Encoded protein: CASSARRAEHEQFF.

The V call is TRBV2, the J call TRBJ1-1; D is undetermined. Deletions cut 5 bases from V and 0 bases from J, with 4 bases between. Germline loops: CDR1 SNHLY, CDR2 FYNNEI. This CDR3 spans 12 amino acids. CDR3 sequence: CASSQVNTEAFF. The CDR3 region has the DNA TGTGCCAGCAGTCAGGTGAACACTGAAGCTTTCTTT.

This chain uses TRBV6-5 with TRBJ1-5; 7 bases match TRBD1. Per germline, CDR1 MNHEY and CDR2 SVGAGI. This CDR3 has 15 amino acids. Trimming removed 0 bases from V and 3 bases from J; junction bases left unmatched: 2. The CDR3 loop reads CASSYSGTANQPQHF. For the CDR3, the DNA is TGTGCCAGCAGTTACTCCGGGACAGCCAATCAGCCCCAGCATTTT.

This chain's CDR3 is CASSGLGGAQPQHF. DNA for the CDR3: TGTGCCAGCAGTGGCCTGGGGGGGGCTCAGCCCCAGCATTTT. This chain joins TRBV27 and TRBJ1-5; TRBD1 is a possible D gene (6 bases). The CDR3 consists of 14 residues. Per germline, CDR1 MNHEY and CDR2 SMNVEV (reference sequence). Trimming stripped 5 bases from V and 6 bases from J, with 14 bases between.

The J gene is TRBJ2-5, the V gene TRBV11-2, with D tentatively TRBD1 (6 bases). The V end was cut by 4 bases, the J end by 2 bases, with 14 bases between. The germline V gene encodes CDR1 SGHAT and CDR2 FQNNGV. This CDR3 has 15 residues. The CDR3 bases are TGTGCCAGCAGCTCATACGGGACACAGCAAGAGACCCAGTACTTC. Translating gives CASSSYGTQQETQYF.

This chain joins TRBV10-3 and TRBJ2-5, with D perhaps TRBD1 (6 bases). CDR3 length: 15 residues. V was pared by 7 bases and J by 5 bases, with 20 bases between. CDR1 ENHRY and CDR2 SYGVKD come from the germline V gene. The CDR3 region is CAIIGQGILGETQYF. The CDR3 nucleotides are TGTGCCATCATAGGGCAGGGGATTTTGGGTGAGACCCAGTACTTC.

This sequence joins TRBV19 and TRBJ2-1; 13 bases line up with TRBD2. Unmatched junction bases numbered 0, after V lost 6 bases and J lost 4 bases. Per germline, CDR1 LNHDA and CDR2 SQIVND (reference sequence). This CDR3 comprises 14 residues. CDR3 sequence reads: CASRTSGGYNEQFF. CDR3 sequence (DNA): TGTGCCAGTAGGACTAGCGGGGGGTACAATGAGCAGTTCTTC.

DNA of the CDR3: TGTGCCAGCAGTTCTCTTAATCAGCCCCAGCATTTT. Amino acids: CASSSLNQPQHF. V is TRBV28 and J is TRBJ1-5; D unclear. Germline values: CDR1 MDHEN, CDR2 SYDVKM. The CDR3 is 12 amino acids. With 4 bases removed from V and 4 bases from J, the gap between germline ends came to 5 bases.

In nucleotides, the CDR3 is TGCGCCAGCAGCTTGACAGGGGTTCCTAACTATGGCTACACCTTC. Its protein is CASSLTGVPNYGYTF. This sequence joins TRBV4-3 and TRBJ1-2, with 8 bases fitting TRBD1. The V segment lost 5 bases and the J segment 0 bases; nucleotides outside the gene matches: 5. The CDR3 is 15 amino acids. CDR1 and CDR2 from the germline V gene are LGHNA and YSLEER.

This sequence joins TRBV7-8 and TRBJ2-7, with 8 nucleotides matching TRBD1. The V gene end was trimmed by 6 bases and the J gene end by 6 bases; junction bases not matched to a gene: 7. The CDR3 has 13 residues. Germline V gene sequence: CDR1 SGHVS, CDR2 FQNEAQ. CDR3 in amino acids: CASSPGQGSEQYF. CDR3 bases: TGTGCCAGCAGTCCCGGACAGGGAAGCGAGCAGTACTTC. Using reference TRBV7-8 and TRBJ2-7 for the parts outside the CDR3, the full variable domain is GAGVSQSPRYKVAKRGQDVALRCDPISGHVSLFWYQQALGQGPEFLTYFQNEAQLDKSGLPSDRFFAERPEGSVSTLKIQRTQQEDSAVYLCASSPGQGSEQYFGPGTRLTVT.

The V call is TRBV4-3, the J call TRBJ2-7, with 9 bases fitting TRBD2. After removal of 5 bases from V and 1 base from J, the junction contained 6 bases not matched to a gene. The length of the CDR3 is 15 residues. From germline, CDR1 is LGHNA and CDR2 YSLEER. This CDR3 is CASSDGTSNSYEQYF. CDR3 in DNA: TGCGCCAGCAGCGACGGGACTAGCAATTCCTACGAGCAGTACTTC.

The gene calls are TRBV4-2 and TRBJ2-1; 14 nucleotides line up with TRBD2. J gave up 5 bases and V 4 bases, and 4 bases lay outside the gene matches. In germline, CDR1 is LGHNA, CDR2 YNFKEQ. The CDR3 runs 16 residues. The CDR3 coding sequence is TGTGCCAGCAGCCCAACGGGACTAGCGGGAGACAATGAGCAGTTCTTC. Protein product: CASSPTGLAGDNEQFF.

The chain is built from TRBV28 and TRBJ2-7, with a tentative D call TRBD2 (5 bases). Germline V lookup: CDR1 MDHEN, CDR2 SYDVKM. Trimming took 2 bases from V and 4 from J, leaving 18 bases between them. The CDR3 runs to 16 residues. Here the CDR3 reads CASSLRGPDLYYEQYF. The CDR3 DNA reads TGTGCCAGCAGTTTAAGAGGGCCCGATCTCTATTACGAGCAGTACTTC.

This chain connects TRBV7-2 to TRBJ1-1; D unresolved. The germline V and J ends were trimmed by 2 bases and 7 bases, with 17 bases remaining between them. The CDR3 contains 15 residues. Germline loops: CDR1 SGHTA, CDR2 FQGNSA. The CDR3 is CASSLTTMAADEAFF. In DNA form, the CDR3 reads TGTGCCAGCAGCTTAACGACTATGGCAGCCGATGAAGCTTTCTTT.

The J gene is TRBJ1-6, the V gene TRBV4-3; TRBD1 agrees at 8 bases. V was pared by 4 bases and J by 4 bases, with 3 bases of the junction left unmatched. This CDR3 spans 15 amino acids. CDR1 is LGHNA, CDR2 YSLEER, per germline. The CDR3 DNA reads TGCGCCAGCAGCCTTAGACAGGGGTATAATTCACCCCTCCACTTT. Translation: CASSLRQGYNSPLHF.

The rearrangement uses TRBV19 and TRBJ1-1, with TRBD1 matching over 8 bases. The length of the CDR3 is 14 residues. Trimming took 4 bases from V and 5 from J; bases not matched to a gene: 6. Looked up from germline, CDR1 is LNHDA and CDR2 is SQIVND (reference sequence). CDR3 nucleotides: TGTGCCAGTAGTACCCGGACAGGGCCAACTGAAGCTTTCTTT. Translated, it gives CASSTRTGPTEAFF. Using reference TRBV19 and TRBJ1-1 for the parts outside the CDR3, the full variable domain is DGGITQSPKYLFRKEGQNVTLSCEQNLNHDAMYWYRQDPGQGLRLIYYSQIVNDFQKGDIAEGYSVSREKKESFPLTVTSAQKNPTAFYLCASSTRTGPTEAFFGQGTRLTVV.

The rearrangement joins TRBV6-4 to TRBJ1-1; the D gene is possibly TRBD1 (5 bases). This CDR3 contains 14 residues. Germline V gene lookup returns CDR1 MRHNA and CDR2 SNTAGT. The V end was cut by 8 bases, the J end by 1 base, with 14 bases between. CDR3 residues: CASRPGGGNTEAFF. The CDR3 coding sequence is TGTGCCAGCCGACCGGGGGGTGGGAACACTGAAGCTTTCTTT.

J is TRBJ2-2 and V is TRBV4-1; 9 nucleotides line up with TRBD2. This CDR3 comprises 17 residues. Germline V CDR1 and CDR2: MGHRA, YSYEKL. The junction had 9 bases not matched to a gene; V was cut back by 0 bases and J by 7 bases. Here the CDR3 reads CASSQDRVVAGVGELFF. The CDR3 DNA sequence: TGCGCCAGCAGCCAAGACCGGGTAGTAGCGGGAGTCGGGGAGCTGTTTTTT.

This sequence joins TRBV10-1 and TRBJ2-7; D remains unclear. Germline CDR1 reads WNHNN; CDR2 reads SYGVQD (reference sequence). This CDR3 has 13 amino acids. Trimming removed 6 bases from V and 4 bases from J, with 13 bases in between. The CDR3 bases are TGCGCCAGCAGCCGGGTGGTCGGGTACGAGCAGTACTTC. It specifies CASSRVVGYEQYF.

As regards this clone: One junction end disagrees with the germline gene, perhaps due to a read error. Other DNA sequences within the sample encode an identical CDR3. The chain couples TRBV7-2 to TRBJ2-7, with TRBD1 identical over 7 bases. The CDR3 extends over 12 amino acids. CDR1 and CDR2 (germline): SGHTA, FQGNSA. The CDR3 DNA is TGTGCCAGCAGACCACAGGGGTCCGAGCAATACTTC. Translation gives CASRPQGSEQYF.

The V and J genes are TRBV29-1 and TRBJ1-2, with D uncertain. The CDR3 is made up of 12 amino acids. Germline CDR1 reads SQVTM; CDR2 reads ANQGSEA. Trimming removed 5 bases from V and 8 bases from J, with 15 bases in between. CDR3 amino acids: CSVLSNQEGYTF. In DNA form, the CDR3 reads TGCAGCGTTCTCTCTAACCAGGAAGGCTACACCTTC. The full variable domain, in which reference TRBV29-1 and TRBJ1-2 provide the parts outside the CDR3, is SAVISQKPSRDICQRGTSLTIQCQVDSQVTMMFWYRQQPGQSLTLIATANQGSEATYESGFVIDKFPISRPNLTFSTLTVSNMSPEDSSIYLCSVLSNQEGYTFGSGTRLTVV.

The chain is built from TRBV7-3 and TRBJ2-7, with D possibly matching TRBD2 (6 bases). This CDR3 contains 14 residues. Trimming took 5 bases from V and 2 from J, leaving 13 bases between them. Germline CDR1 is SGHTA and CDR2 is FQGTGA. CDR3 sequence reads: CASSRNGGPYEQYF. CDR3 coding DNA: TGTGCCAGCAGCCGCAACGGGGGTCCCTACGAGCAGTACTTC.

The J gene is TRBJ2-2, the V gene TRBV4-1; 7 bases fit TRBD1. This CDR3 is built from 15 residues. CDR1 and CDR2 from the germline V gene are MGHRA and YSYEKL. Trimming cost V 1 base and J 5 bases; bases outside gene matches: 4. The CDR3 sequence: CASSQVKGATGELFF. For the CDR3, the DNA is TGCGCCAGCAGCCAAGTTAAGGGGGCGACCGGGGAGCTGTTTTTT.

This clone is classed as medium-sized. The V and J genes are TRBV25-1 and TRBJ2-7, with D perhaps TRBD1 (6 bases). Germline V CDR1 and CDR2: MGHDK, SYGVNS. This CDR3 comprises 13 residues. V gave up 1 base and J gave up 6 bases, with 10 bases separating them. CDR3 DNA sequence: TGTGCCAGCAGTGAATCAGGGACAATCGAGCAGTACTTC. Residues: CASSESGTIEQYF.